Listed below are T cell receptor beta chains from one sample, sequenced in a study of T cell responses to AZD1222 COVID-19 vaccine. Method: immunoSEQ multiplex PCR; TCRdb's copy keeps in-frame clones and lacks some. The table has 65,000 to 95,000 clones, approximately 90% seen once. The sample in question was peripheral blood, obtained on day 0 of MenACWY control vaccination. The source of these receptors is an adult in good health. The CDR3 runs from the conserved cysteine through the conserved F or W. Each record gives: clone size, V gene, J gene, D gene, CDR3 protein, CDR3 DNA. A D gene is named only where the DNA matches it firmly. Not every row has a clone size; where given, it reads once, few, many or a size class.

NA	TRBV19	TRBJ2-1	TRBD2	CASTSRGGDPHNEQFF	TGTGCCAGTACCAGTCGCGGGGGGGACCCTCACAATGAGCAGTTCTTC
NA	TRBV28	TRBJ1-5	NA	CASSSSDQPQHF	TGTGCCAGCAGTTCCAGTGATCAGCCCCAGCATTTT
NA	TRBV6-2/TRBV6-3	TRBJ2-7	TRBD1	CASSTGGRYEQYF	TGTGCCAGCAGCACAGGGGGCCGCTACGAGCAGTACTTC
NA	TRBV9	TRBJ2-2	TRBD1	CASSVQTGGPGELFF	TGTGCCAGCAGCGTACAGACAGGGGGACCCGGGGAGCTGTTTTTT
NA	TRBV29-1	TRBJ2-3	NA	CSVRGTDTQYF	TGCAGCGTTCGTGGCACAGATACGCAGTATTTT
NA	TRBV28	TRBJ2-1	NA	CASSAGQSSYNEQFF	TGTGCCAGCAGCGCGGGACAGAGCTCCTACAATGAGCAGTTCTTC
few	TRBV19	TRBJ2-7	NA	CASSRITGSGAYEQYF	TGTGCCAGTAGCCGAATAACAGGGAGTGGCGCCTACGAGCAGTACTTC
NA	TRBV12-3/TRBV12-4	TRBJ1-1	NA	CASSLSGEAFF	TGTGCCAGCAGTTTATCAGGCGAAGCTTTCTTT
NA	TRBV7-9	TRBJ1-1	NA	CALRVTEAFF	TGTGCCCTACGAGTAACTGAAGCTTTCTTT
NA	TRBV4-1	TRBJ1-2	TRBD1	CASSQDKGQFFYGYTF	TGCGCCAGCAGCCAAGATAAGGGACAGTTTTTTTATGGCTACACCTTC
NA	TRBV6-1	TRBJ1-2	NA	CASSEERNYGYTF	TGTGCCAGCAGTGAGGAGAGAAACTATGGCTACACCTTC
NA	TRBV5-1	TRBJ2-2	NA	CASSFQGSNTGELFF	TGCGCCAGCAGCTTCCAGGGGTCGAACACCGGGGAGCTGTTTTTT
NA	TRBV6-1	TRBJ1-3	NA	CASSEGQGITSGNTIYF	TGTGCCAGCAGTGAAGGGCAGGGGATCACCTCTGGAAACACCATATATTTT
NA	TRBV6-2/TRBV6-3	TRBJ1-6	NA	CASSYSTQGSPLHF	TGTGCCAGCAGTTACTCGACACAGGGTTCACCCCTCCACTTT
NA	TRBV2	TRBJ2-7	TRBD1	CASLQTSGQTYYEQYF	TGTGCCAGCCTTCAGACGTCGGGACAGACTTATTACGAGCAGTACTTC
NA	TRBV19	TRBJ2-7	NA	CASQGTSSYEQYF	TGTGCCAGTCAGGGGACAAGCTCCTACGAGCAGTACTTC
NA	TRBV28	TRBJ2-7	NA	CASSSTYEQYF	TGTGCCAGCAGTTCCACCTACGAGCAGTACTTC
NA	TRBV27	TRBJ2-7	NA	CASSLGYEQYF	TGTGCCAGCAGTTTAGGGTACGAGCAGTACTTC
NA	TRBV6-5	TRBJ1-1	NA	CASSYRQNTEAFF	TGTGCCAGCAGTTATAGACAGAACACTGAAGCTTTCTTT
NA	TRBV5-1	TRBJ1-5	NA	CASSLAGFSNQPQHF	TGCGCCAGCAGCTTGGCAGGTTTTAGCAATCAGCCCCAGCATTTT
NA	TRBV14	TRBJ1-1	TRBD1	CASSQTLRTGHIGAFF	TGTGCCAGCAGCCAGACTTTGAGGACAGGACACATCGGGGCTTTCTTT
NA	TRBV28	TRBJ1-5	NA	CASSLKGFNQPQHF	TGTGCCAGCAGTTTGAAGGGGTTTAATCAGCCCCAGCATTTT
NA	TRBV7-2	TRBJ1-1	NA	CASSFALSGGQGEAFF	TGTGCCAGCAGCTTTGCCCTTTCGGGGGGGCAAGGGGAAGCTTTCTTT
NA	TRBV10-3	TRBJ2-1	NA	CAISVRADNEQFF	TGTGCCATCAGTGTCCGGGCCGACAATGAGCAGTTCTTC
few	TRBV14	TRBJ2-7	NA	CASSALGTYEQYF	TGTGCCAGCAGCGCGCTAGGTACCTACGAGCAGTACTTC
NA	TRBV3-1/TRBV3-2	TRBJ2-2	NA	CASSRGPGELFF	TGTGCCAGCAGCCGCGGCCCCGGGGAGCTGTTTTTT
NA	TRBV7-2	TRBJ2-3	NA	CASSLGGGLPGPRTDTQYF	TGTGCCAGCAGCTTAGGCGGAGGCCTACCGGGCCCCCGCACAGATACGCAGTATTTT
NA	TRBV29-1	TRBJ1-5	TRBD1	CSVQQGLNQPQHF	TGCAGCGTGCAACAGGGGCTTAATCAGCCCCAGCATTTT
NA	TRBV5-4	TRBJ2-1	TRBD2	CASSLGGSIYNEQFF	TGTGCCAGCAGCTTAGGCGGGAGTATTTACAATGAGCAGTTCTTC
NA	TRBV6-5	TRBJ2-7	TRBD2	CASTPLAAISYEQYF	TGTGCCAGCACCCCACTAGCGGCAATCTCCTACGAGCAGTACTTC